The rows below give T cell receptor beta chains drawn from one sample of a study of shared clonotypes between healthy human individuals. The protocol was immunoSEQ multiplex PCR, while the TCRdb copy is restricted to in-frame clones and leaves out a portion. The sample lists 2.3 million or so clones, 85% to 95% occurring once. Specimen: naive CD4+ T cells from PBMCs. Source of these receptors: a man between 18 and 29 years old in good health. Some clones in this sample may be carry-over from other donors' samples. Both conserved end residues are part of each CDR3. The D gene is left open where the match is weak. Clone size is given for some rows only: seen once, a few or many times, or a class if the clone is expanded.

CDR3 length,J gene,V gene,clone size,D gene,CDR3 DNA,CDR3 protein
13,TRBJ2-5,TRBV30,.,.,TGTGCCTGGAGCCCAGGGGTCTCGGAGACCCAGTACTTC,CAWSPGVSETQYF
16,TRBJ2-3,TRBV7-3,.,.,TGTGCCAGCAGCTTAGGGGCAGGCACCGTCGCAGATACGCAGTATTTT,CASSLGAGTVADTQYF
14,TRBJ2-7,TRBV7-8,.,.,TGTGCCAGCAGCTTAGCTGAACAAAGGTACGAGCAGTACTTC,CASSLAEQRYEQYF
16,TRBJ2-2,TRBV6-5,.,.,TGTGCCAGCAGTTACTCGTGGGACGGCAACACCGGGGAGCTGTTTTTT,CASSYSWDGNTGELFF
14,TRBJ2-1,TRBV28,.,.,TGTGCCAGCAGTTTAGCAGGGGGGAGTAATGAGCAGTTCTTC,CASSLAGGSNEQFF
14,TRBJ1-1,TRBV28,.,.,TGTGCCAGCGGAACCGGGACGATGAACACTGAAGCTTTCTTT,CASGTGTMNTEAFF
15,TRBJ1-2,TRBV5-1,few,TRBD1,TGCGCCAGCAGCTCAAACAGGGGGCGGTCGGATGGCTACACCTTC,CASSSNRGRSDGYTF
15,TRBJ1-1,TRBV15,.,.,TGTGCCACCAGCAGACCGAAAATTCTGAACACTGAAGCTTTCTTT,CATSRPKILNTEAFF
14,TRBJ2-5,TRBV7-9,.,.,TGTGCCAGCAGCTTAGTATTGGGGCAAGAGACCCAGTACTTC,CASSLVLGQETQYF
15,TRBJ2-3,TRBV28,once,TRBD2,TGTGCCAGCACCTCAGCGGGAGGTTATACAGATACGCAGTATTTT,CASTSAGGYTDTQYF
16,TRBJ2-5,TRBV7-3,.,TRBD2,TGTGCCAGCAGCTTAAGAGCTAGCGGCCGCCAAGAGACCCAGTACTTC,CASSLRASGRQETQYF
13,TRBJ2-1,TRBV6-6,.,TRBD2,TGTGCCAGCAAAACTAGCGGCTACAATGAGCAGTTCTTC,CASKTSGYNEQFF
14,TRBJ2-2,TRBV30,.,TRBD2,TGTGCCCGGACTAGCGGGAGTAACACCGGGGAGCTGTTTTTT,CARTSGSNTGELFF